These 18 T cell receptor beta chains were sequenced from one sample in a study of CD8+ T cells in alopecia areata. The treatment here: oral pan-JAK inhibitor, 5-10 mg twice daily. Sequencing templates came from extracted RNA that was reverse transcribed into cDNA. Clones were read by immunoSEQ multiplex PCR, and TCRdb kept only the in-frame ones, dropping some. The data contain some 180,000 clones, around 51% of them singletons. The sample was CD8+ T cells sorted from blood, taken around week 52, from a patient treated with tofacitinib. These receptors were collected from a human donor with alopecia areata.

The chain carries TRBV5-4 and TRBJ1-1, with 8 nucleotides matching TRBD1. CDR1 and CDR2 (germline): SGHNT, YYREEE (reference sequence). The CDR3 runs to 15 residues. Trimming took 3 bases from V and 4 from J; bases not matched to a gene: 8. The CDR3 loop is CASSSGQGKGTEAFF. The CDR3 nucleotides read TGTGCCAGCAGCTCCGGACAGGGAAAGGGCACTGAAGCTTTCTTT. Filled out from reference TRBV5-4 and TRBJ1-1, the complete variable domain reads ETGVTQSPTHLIKTRGQQVTLRCSSQSGHNTVSWYQQALGQGPQFIFQYYREEENGRGNFPPRFSGLQFPNYSSELNVNALELDDSALYLCASSSGQGKGTEAFFGQGTRLTVV.

This clone occurred a few times. V is TRBV9 and J is TRBJ2-5; 12 bases are shared with TRBD1. V lost 4 bases to trimming and J lost 5 bases; unmatched junction nucleotides: 9. The germline V gene has CDR1 SGDLS and CDR2 YYNGEE. The CDR3 has 16 amino acids. The CDR3 region is CASSPPGQGAGETQYF. The CDR3, as DNA: TGTGCCAGCAGCCCTCCGGGACAGGGGGCTGGGGAGACCCAGTACTTC.

The table lists this clone with a few counts. The CDR3 DNA reads TGTGCCAGCAGTCCCGGACAGGGGGACAATTCACCCCTCCACTTT. Translating it yields CASSPGQGDNSPLHF. J is TRBJ1-6 and V is TRBV27; 10 bases map to TRBD1. Germline CDR1 MNHEY, CDR2 SMNVEV (reference sequence). This CDR3 is built from 15 residues. The ends lost 5 bases at V and 7 bases at J; junction bases unmatched: 5.

The rearrangement joins TRBV29-1 to TRBJ2-3; D not certain. Looked up from germline, CDR1 is SQVTM and CDR2 is ANQGSEA. Trimming pared 5 bases from V and 2 bases from J, leaving 11 bases between. The CDR3 loop spans 13 amino acids. The CDR3 DNA sequence: TGCAGCGTTCCCTGGGTGATCACAGATACGCAGTATTTT. Protein sequence: CSVPWVITDTQYF.

CDR3 sequence (DNA): TGCGCCAGCAGCCAAGACGCGCGCGCTGGCTACACCTTC. Its translation is CASSQDARAGYTF. The rearrangement joins TRBV4-1 to TRBJ1-2; no clear D. The CDR3 is 13 amino acids. Per the germline V gene, CDR1 is MGHRA and CDR2 is YSYEKL. V lost 0 bases and J lost 7, with 9 bases in between.

The chain employs TRBV13 and TRBJ2-7, with 9 bases aligning to TRBD1. Germline assignment: CDR1 PRHDT and CDR2 FYEKMQ (reference sequence). The CDR3 is 15 amino acids. V lost 2 bases and J lost 5; bases outside the gene matches: 7. CDR3 DNA sequence: TGTGCCAGCAGCTTATCCGGGACAGGGATCCACGAGCAGTACTTC. Its translation is CASSLSGTGIHEQYF. Looking up the rest from reference TRBV13 and TRBJ2-7 gives the full variable domain: AAGVIQSPRHLIKEKRETATLKCYPIPRHDTVYWYQQGPGQDPQFLISFYEKMQSDKGSIPDRFSAQQFSDYHSELNMSSLELGDSALYFCASSLSGTGIHEQYFGPGTRLTVT.

The gene calls are TRBV18 and TRBJ2-7; TRBD1 aligns across 7 bases. Germline V gene lookup returns CDR1 KGHSH and CDR2 LQKENI. Trimming cost V 2 bases and J 0 bases; bases outside gene matches: 7. This CDR3 is 16 amino acids long. The CDR3 protein is CASSPALGQNSYEQYF. The CDR3 DNA is TGTGCCAGCTCACCAGCCCTGGGACAGAACTCCTACGAGCAGTACTTC.

This clone was counted only a few times. The identical CDR3 is also encoded by other nucleotide sequences in the sample. The chain recombines TRBV6-4 with TRBJ2-2; no clear D gene. V was clipped by 2 bases and J by 2 bases, with 3 bases between them. CDR1 is MRHNA, CDR2 SNTAGT, per germline. The CDR3 runs 13 residues. The CDR3 here is CASSDKNTGELFF. CDR3 DNA: TGTGCCAGCAGTGACAAAAACACCGGGGAGCTGTTTTTT.

The genes are TRBV4-3 and TRBJ1-2, with D tentatively TRBD1 (5 bases). The germline CDR1 and CDR2 sequences are LGHNA and YSLEER. Trimming removed 3 bases from V and 6 bases from J, with 11 bases in between. The CDR3 consists of 13 residues. The CDR3: CASSHEGLDGYTF. The CDR3 DNA reads TGCGCCAGCAGCCACGAGGGGCTTGATGGCTACACCTTC.

This clone was seen more than once but under ten times. This sequence joins TRBV29-1 and TRBJ2-3; D uncertain. V was clipped by 4 bases and J by 4 bases, with 9 bases between them. The CDR3 covers 12 residues. Germline CDR1 and CDR2: SQVTM and ANQGSEA. CDR3 protein: CSVGGNPDTQYF. The DNA for the CDR3 is TGCAGCGTTGGGGGTAATCCAGATACGCAGTATTTT.

This clone has only a few counts. The genes are TRBV11-2 and TRBJ2-7; TRBD2 is a possible D gene (7 bases). Germline CDR1 reads SGHAT; CDR2 reads FQNNGV. This CDR3 is 13 amino acids long. V shed 5 bases and J shed 3 bases, with 11 bases lying between them. CDR3 DNA: TGTGCCAGCAGCGCAAGGGGGGGCTACGAGCAGTACTTC. This gives the protein CASSARGGYEQYF. Full variable domain (remainder filled in from reference TRBV11-2 and TRBJ2-7): EAGVAQSPRYKIIEKRQSVAFWCNPISGHATLYWYQQILGQGPKLLIQFQNNGVVDDSQLPKDRFSAERLKGVDSTLKIQPAKLEDSAVYLCASSARGGYEQYFGPGTRLTVT.

This clone was detected a few times. CDR3 loop: CASSAWDRGRETQYF. In DNA, the CDR3 is TGTGCCAGCAGTGCATGGGACAGGGGGCGAGAGACCCAGTACTTC. V usage is TRBV2 and J usage is TRBJ2-5; 12 positions match TRBD1. The junction had 4 bases not matched to a gene; V was cut back by 4 bases and J by 4 bases. The CDR3 runs 15 residues. Germline lookup yields CDR1 SNHLY and CDR2 FYNNEI.

This clone has a handful of counts. V usage is TRBV4-2 and J usage is TRBJ2-3, with D possibly being TRBD2 (6 bases). Germline values: CDR1 LGHNA, CDR2 YNFKEQ. V lost 5 bases and J 3 bases, leaving 18 bases between the germline ends. The CDR3 extends over 16 amino acids. CDR3 nucleotides: TGTGCCAGCAGCACCCTTGTGGGGGGAGAGACAGATACGCAGTATTTT. Translation: CASSTLVGGETDTQYF.

The chain couples TRBV27 to TRBJ2-5; TRBD1 aligns across 9 bases. The J segment lost 5 bases and the V segment lost 2 bases, leaving 3 bases of the junction unmatched. The CDR3 covers 14 residues. Per the germline V gene, CDR1 is MNHEY and CDR2 is SMNVEV (reference sequence). CDR3 in DNA: TGTGCCAGCAGTTTAACAGGGGGCGGTGAGACCCAGTACTTC. It translates to CASSLTGGGETQYF.

J is TRBJ1-1 and V is TRBV2, with a tentative D call TRBD1 (5 bases). Between the trimmed V and J ends, which lost 6 bases and 5 bases, there was a span of 19 bases. Germline V lookup: CDR1 SNHLY, CDR2 FYNNEI. The CDR3 extends over 15 amino acids. The CDR3 DNA follows: TGTGCCAGCAGCCTTAGTCCCGGGACTGGGACTGAAGCTTTCTTT. As protein: CASSLSPGTGTEAFF.

This rearrangement joins TRBV13 to TRBJ2-7, with TRBD2 as a possible D gene (5 bases). The CDR3 is 15 amino acids. Looked up from germline, CDR1 is PRHDT and CDR2 is FYEKMQ (reference sequence). The V gene lost 0 bases and the J gene lost 0 bases, with 9 bases spanning the gap. This CDR3 is CASSLGGLSSYEQYF. The CDR3 DNA sequence: TGTGCCAGCAGCTTAGGCGGACTCAGCTCCTACGAGCAGTACTTC.

This clone was recorded a few times. The chain combines TRBV30 with TRBJ2-7; D gene unclear. The CDR3 contains 11 residues. V lost 2 bases and J 2 bases, leaving 4 bases between the germline ends. Germline CDR1 GTSNPN, CDR2 SVGIG (reference sequence). The CDR3 sequence is CAWSNTYEQYF. For the CDR3, the DNA is TGTGCCTGGAGTAACACCTACGAGCAGTACTTC.

This clone has a handful of counts. This sequence joins TRBV11-2 and TRBJ1-1, with a weak D call TRBD1 (5 bases). Germline V CDR1 and CDR2: SGHAT, FQNNGV. The germline V and J ends were trimmed by 3 bases and 1 base, with 9 bases remaining between them. CDR3 length equals 14 residues. CDR3 nucleotides: TGTGCCAGCAGCTTTGGGACCGGGAACACTGAAGCTTTCTTT. Protein: CASSFGTGNTEAFF.